The 26 T cell receptor beta chains given below trace back to one sample, sequenced in a study of blood T cells in healthy people across ages. Sample-barcoded 5' priming and a J-beta primer mix drove a second PCR of about 7 to 12 cycles. TCRdb fed the 5' RACE reads into MiXCR, producing one record per CDR3 protein. This sample has about 1,400,000 distinct CDR3 sequences; roughly 59% occur once, and the top ten carry 6.5% to 8%. What was sequenced was blood. These receptors were taken from a man aged 18 to 30 in good health.

This chain connects TRBV9 to TRBJ2-1, with D possibly called TRBD1 or TRBD2 (5 bases each). The germline CDR1 and CDR2 sequences are SGDLS and YYNGEE. V was pared by 2 bases and J by 6 bases, with 18 bases between. CDR3 length equals 16 residues. The CDR3, as DNA: TGTGCCAGCAGCGTTAGTGGGGCCGGGATTGTCAATGAGCAGTTCTTC. This sequence encodes CASSVSGAGIVNEQFF.

The V call is TRBV21-1, the J call TRBJ2-7. TRBV21-1 is a pseudogene. CDR3 length equals 14 residues. The CDR3 here is CASSKGVSSYEQYF. In DNA form, the CDR3 reads TGTGCCAGCAGCAAAGGGGTCAGCTCCTACGAGCAGTACTTC.

The table lists this clonotype with a count of one. The J gene is TRBJ1-2, the V gene TRBV20-1; D is unresolved. Trimming removed 0 bases from V and 7 bases from J, with 15 bases in between. The germline CDR1 and CDR2 sequences are DFQATT and SNEGSKA (reference sequence). CDR3 size: 14 residues. In nucleotides, the CDR3 is TGCAGTGCTAGAGATATGGGCCTAGGGTCTGGCTACACCTTC. It yields the protein CSARDMGLGSGYTF.

This clonotype occurred a few times. This chain links TRBV5-6 with TRBJ1-2; D uncertain. The CDR3 is 14 amino acids. The V gene lost 0 bases and the J gene lost 4 bases, with 10 bases spanning the gap. The germline gives CDR1 SGHDT, CDR2 YYEEEE. CDR3 sequence reads: CASSLAPESYGYTF. The CDR3 nucleotides read TGTGCCAGCAGCTTGGCGCCAGAATCCTATGGCTACACCTTC.

The rearrangement uses TRBV4-1 and TRBJ2-5, with TRBD2 identical over 8 bases. The ends lost 4 bases at V and 5 bases at J; junction bases unmatched: 30. The CDR3 is 22 residues long. The germline V gene encodes CDR1 MGHRA and CDR2 YSYEKL. The CDR3: CASSPHQPSNQAVRGVFETQYF. The CDR3 bases are TGCGCCAGCAGCCCACACCAACCCTCGAACCAAGCGGTGCGGGGGGTTTTCGAGACCCAGTACTTC.

The chain has TRBV5-1 and TRBJ1-1; no clear D gene. The ends were cut back, 0 bases at V and 0 bases at J, with 6 bases in the middle. The CDR3 has 14 residues. Germline-derived CDR1 and CDR2 are SGHRS and YFSETQ. The CDR3 reads CASSLVSMNTEAFF. CDR3 nucleotide sequence: TGCGCCAGCAGCTTGGTAAGCATGAACACTGAAGCTTTCTTT. Variable domain in full (rest from reference TRBV5-1 and TRBJ1-1): KAGVTQTPRYLIKTRGQQVTLSCSPISGHRSVSWYQQTPGQGLQFLFEYFSETQRNKGNFPGRFSGRQFSNSRSEMNVSTLELGDSALYLCASSLVSMNTEAFFGQGTRLTVV.

V and J are TRBV4-1 and TRBJ1-3; D not resolved. The CDR3 totals 15 residues. Between the trimmed V and J ends, which lost 4 bases and 0 bases, there was a span of 10 bases. Looked up from germline, CDR1 is MGHRA and CDR2 is YSYEKL. The CDR3, as DNA: TGCGCCAGCAGCCCCCTTGATAGCTCTGGAAACACCATATATTTT. Protein: CASSPLDSSGNTIYF.

V gene TRBV2 combines with J gene TRBJ2-5; 16 bases align to TRBD2. This CDR3 spans 15 amino acids. The germline V gene has CDR1 SNHLY and CDR2 FYNNEI. The ends lost 6 bases at V and 11 bases at J; junction bases unmatched: 9. CDR3 nucleotides: TGTGCCAGCAGGCGGGGACTAGCGGGAGGGAATGAGCAGTACTTC. This codes for CASRRGLAGGNEQYF. The full variable domain, in which reference TRBV2 and TRBJ2-5 provide the parts outside the CDR3, is EPEVTQTPSHQVTQMGQEVILRCVPISNHLYFYWYRQILGQKVEFLVSFYNNEISEKSEIFDDQFSVERPDGSNFTLKIRSTKLEDSAMYFCASRRGLAGGNEQYFGPGTRLLVL.

This clonotype was recorded only once. J is TRBJ2-7 and V is TRBV20-1; D is unresolved. The closer fit of TRBJ2-5 to the DNA end suggests the J call may be wrong. CDR3 size: 12 residues. The germline CDR1 and CDR2 sequences are DFQATT and SNEGSKA (reference sequence). CDR3 loop: CSAAELQETQYF. The CDR3 DNA reads TGCAGTGCCGCGGAGCTACAAGAGACCCAGTACTTC.

This clonotype was seen a handful of times. V usage is TRBV12-3 or TRBV12-4 and J usage is TRBJ2-7; D uncertain. V lost 9 bases and J lost 0, with 15 bases in between. The length of the CDR3 is 14 residues. The CDR3 loop reads CASRLAVSSYEQYF. CDR3 DNA sequence: TGTGCCAGTAGATTAGCCGTAAGCTCCTACGAGCAGTACTTC.

As regards this clonotype: At one end, the junction sequence differs from germline, possibly due to a read error. V is TRBV20-1 and J is TRBJ1-2; D gene uncertain. Germline assignment: CDR1 DFQATT and CDR2 SNEGSKA (reference sequence). CDR3 length equals 15 residues. CDR3 in DNA: TGCAGTACTAGGAGGGCTGCACCACCCCCCTATGGCTACACCTTC. Its translation is CSTRRAAPPPYGYTF.

CDR3 sequence: CSAKGQGTYEQYF. The CDR3 nucleotides read TGCAGTGCTAAAGGACAGGGAACCTACGAGCAGTACTTC. The chain employs TRBV20-1 and TRBJ2-7; TRBD1 aligns across 8 bases. The germline V gene encodes CDR1 DFQATT and CDR2 SNEGSKA (reference sequence). The junction had 4 bases not matched to a gene; V was cut back by 4 bases and J by 2 bases. The CDR3 is made up of 13 amino acids.

This chain links TRBV9 with TRBJ2-4; TRBD2 is a possible D gene (6 bases). The tail of the sequence fits TRBJ2-7 better, so the J call may be wrong. Germline CDR1 is SGDLS and CDR2 is YYNGEE. CDR3 length: 15 residues. As DNA, the CDR3 is TGTGCCAGCAGCGCCTCAATTAGCGGTCTCGACGAGCAGTACTTC. Translated, it gives CASSASISGLDEQYF.

This clonotype was detected a few times. The J gene is TRBJ2-7, the V gene TRBV6-2 or TRBV6-3; TRBD1 agrees at 8 bases. This CDR3 is built from 14 residues. CDR1 is MNHEY and CDR2 is SVGEGT in the germline V gene. V was pared by 5 bases and J by 5 bases, with 8 bases of the junction left unmatched. CDR3: CASSLSTGVNEQYF. The CDR3 DNA is TGTGCCAGCAGTCTTTCGACAGGGGTGAACGAGCAGTACTTC.

This chain connects TRBV6-2 or TRBV6-3 to TRBJ1-5, with no clear D. The V end was cut by 1 base, the J end by 4 bases, with 5 bases between. CDR3 length: 13 amino acids. Germline V lookup: CDR1 MNHEY, CDR2 SVGEGT. The CDR3 coding sequence is TGTGCCAGCAGTTACTGGGGAAATCAGCCCCAGCATTTT. The encoded protein is CASSYWGNQPQHF.

The CDR3 here is CASSYSDLLGTVGNTIYF. The CDR3 DNA reads TGTGCCAGCAGTTACTCGGACTTGCTGGGAACAGTTGGAAACACCATATATTTT. V gene TRBV6-5 combines with J gene TRBJ1-3; the D is unclear. The CDR3 has 18 residues. V lost 0 bases, J lost 3 bases, and 18 bases lay in between. The germline V gene encodes CDR1 MNHEY and CDR2 SVGAGI.

In its sample, this clonotype was seen a few times. The chain carries TRBV10-3 and TRBJ2-3, with TRBD1 matching 9 bases. V trimming: 11 bases; J trimming: 4 bases; junction bases outside the gene matches: 10. The CDR3 is 14 residues long. Germline V gives CDR1 ENHRY, CDR2 SYGVKD. The DNA of the CDR3 is TGTGCCCTGGGACAGGGTGATTCGGCAGATACGCAGTATTTT. Translation: CALGQGDSADTQYF.

This chain connects TRBV7-2 to TRBJ1-3, with D perhaps TRBD1 (5 bases). The CDR3 has 14 amino acids. Between the trimmed V and J ends, which lost 4 bases and 0 bases, there was a span of 7 bases. Germline values: CDR1 SGHTA, CDR2 FQGNSA. CDR3 region: CASSSGPSGNTIYF. CDR3 bases: TGTGCCAGCAGCTCGGGGCCCTCTGGAAACACCATATATTTT. The full variable domain, its missing parts supplied by reference TRBV7-2 and TRBJ1-3, is GAGVSQSPSNKVTEKGKDVELRCDPISGHTALYWYRQSLGQGLEFLIYFQGNSAPDKSGLPSDRFSAERTGGSVSTLTIQRTQQEDSAVYLCASSSGPSGNTIYFGEGSWLTVV.

This clonotype was picked up a small number of times. The gene calls are TRBV20-1 and TRBJ2-1; 9 bases align to TRBD2. The CDR3 runs 15 residues. V lost 6 bases to trimming and J lost 3 bases; unmatched junction nucleotides: 9. The germline CDR1 and CDR2 sequences are DFQATT and SNEGSKA (reference sequence). The CDR3 loop reads CSARGGRALYNEQFF. The CDR3 nucleotides are TGCAGTGCGCGAGGCGGGAGGGCCCTCTACAATGAGCAGTTCTTC.

This clonotype was recorded only once. This chain links TRBV29-1 with TRBJ2-1; no reliable D call. V lost 2 bases and J 9 bases, leaving 8 bases between the germline ends. This CDR3 is built from 11 residues. CDR1 and CDR2 from the germline V gene are SQVTM and ANQGSEA. CDR3 amino acids: CSVEKFPEQFF. DNA of the CDR3: TGCAGCGTTGAAAAGTTTCCTGAGCAGTTCTTC.

The chain employs TRBV7-2 and TRBJ2-3; TRBD2 might be the D (6 bases). Germline values: CDR1 SGHTA, CDR2 FQGNSA. The CDR3 covers 15 residues. With 1 base removed from V and 4 bases from J, the gap between germline ends came to 12 bases. CDR3 coding DNA: TGTGCCAGCAGCTTAGTTCCTAGCGCCCCAGATACGCAGTATTTT. Translating gives CASSLVPSAPDTQYF.

This clonotype showed up just a few times. The J gene is TRBJ2-3, the V gene TRBV4-1, with a tentative D call TRBD2 (5 bases). Germline V gene data show CDR1 as MGHRA and CDR2 as YSYEKL. V was shortened by 0 bases and J by 2 bases, with 12 bases between the two germline ends. The CDR3 sequence is 16 residues long. The CDR3 here is CASSQEEVLVTDTQYF. The CDR3 DNA sequence: TGCGCCAGCAGCCAAGAGGAGGTCTTGGTCACAGATACGCAGTATTTT.

This chain connects TRBV14 to TRBJ2-1; 8 positions agree with TRBD2. V shed 3 bases and J 13 bases; nucleotides not matched to a gene: 11. CDR1 and CDR2 from the germline V gene are SGHDN and FVKESK. The CDR3 consists of 14 residues. The CDR3 protein is CASSQRTSPSPQFF. CDR3 DNA: TGTGCCAGCAGCCAGCGGACTAGCCCGAGTCCCCAGTTCTTC.

The chain couples TRBV4-3 to TRBJ2-1; 12 nucleotides align to TRBD2. The junction had 3 bases not matched to a gene; V was cut back by 0 bases and J by 9 bases. The germline V gene encodes CDR1 LGHNA and CDR2 YSLEER. CDR3 size: 15 residues. The CDR3 is CASSQDGLAGTEQFF. DNA for the CDR3: TGCGCCAGCAGCCAAGATGGACTAGCGGGGACTGAGCAGTTCTTC.

The rearrangement uses TRBV5-1 and TRBJ1-4; D is perhaps TRBD1 (5 bases). CDR3 size: 14 residues. Germline assignment: CDR1 SGHRS and CDR2 YFSETQ. V lost 5 bases to trimming and J lost 5 bases, with 13 bases between them. The CDR3 region is CASRGGEPNEKLFF. The CDR3 bases are TGCGCCAGCAGGGGGGGGGAACCGAATGAAAAACTGTTTTTT.

The chain is built from TRBV20-1 and TRBJ2-7; D perhaps matches TRBD1 (6 bases). Trimming pared 0 bases from V and 0 bases from J, leaving 15 bases between. The germline gives CDR1 DFQATT, CDR2 SNEGSKA (reference sequence). This CDR3 is 16 amino acids long. The CDR3 region is CSARDLGGQNSYEQYF. As DNA, the CDR3 is TGCAGTGCTAGAGATCTAGGCGGACAGAACTCCTACGAGCAGTACTTC.